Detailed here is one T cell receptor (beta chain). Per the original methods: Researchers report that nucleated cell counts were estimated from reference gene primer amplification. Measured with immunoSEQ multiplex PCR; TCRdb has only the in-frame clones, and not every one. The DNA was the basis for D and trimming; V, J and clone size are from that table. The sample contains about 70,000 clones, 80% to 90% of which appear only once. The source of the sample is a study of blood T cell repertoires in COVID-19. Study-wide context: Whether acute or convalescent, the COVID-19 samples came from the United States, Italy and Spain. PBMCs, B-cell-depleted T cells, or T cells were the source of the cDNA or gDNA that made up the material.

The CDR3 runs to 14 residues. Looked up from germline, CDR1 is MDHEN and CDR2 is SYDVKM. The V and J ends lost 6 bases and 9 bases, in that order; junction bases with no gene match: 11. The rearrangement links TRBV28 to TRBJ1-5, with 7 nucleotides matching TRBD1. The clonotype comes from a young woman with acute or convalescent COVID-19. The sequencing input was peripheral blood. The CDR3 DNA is TGTGCCAGCAGCCTGACAGGGACACTTAGGCCCCAGCATTTT. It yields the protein CASSLTGTLRPQHF.